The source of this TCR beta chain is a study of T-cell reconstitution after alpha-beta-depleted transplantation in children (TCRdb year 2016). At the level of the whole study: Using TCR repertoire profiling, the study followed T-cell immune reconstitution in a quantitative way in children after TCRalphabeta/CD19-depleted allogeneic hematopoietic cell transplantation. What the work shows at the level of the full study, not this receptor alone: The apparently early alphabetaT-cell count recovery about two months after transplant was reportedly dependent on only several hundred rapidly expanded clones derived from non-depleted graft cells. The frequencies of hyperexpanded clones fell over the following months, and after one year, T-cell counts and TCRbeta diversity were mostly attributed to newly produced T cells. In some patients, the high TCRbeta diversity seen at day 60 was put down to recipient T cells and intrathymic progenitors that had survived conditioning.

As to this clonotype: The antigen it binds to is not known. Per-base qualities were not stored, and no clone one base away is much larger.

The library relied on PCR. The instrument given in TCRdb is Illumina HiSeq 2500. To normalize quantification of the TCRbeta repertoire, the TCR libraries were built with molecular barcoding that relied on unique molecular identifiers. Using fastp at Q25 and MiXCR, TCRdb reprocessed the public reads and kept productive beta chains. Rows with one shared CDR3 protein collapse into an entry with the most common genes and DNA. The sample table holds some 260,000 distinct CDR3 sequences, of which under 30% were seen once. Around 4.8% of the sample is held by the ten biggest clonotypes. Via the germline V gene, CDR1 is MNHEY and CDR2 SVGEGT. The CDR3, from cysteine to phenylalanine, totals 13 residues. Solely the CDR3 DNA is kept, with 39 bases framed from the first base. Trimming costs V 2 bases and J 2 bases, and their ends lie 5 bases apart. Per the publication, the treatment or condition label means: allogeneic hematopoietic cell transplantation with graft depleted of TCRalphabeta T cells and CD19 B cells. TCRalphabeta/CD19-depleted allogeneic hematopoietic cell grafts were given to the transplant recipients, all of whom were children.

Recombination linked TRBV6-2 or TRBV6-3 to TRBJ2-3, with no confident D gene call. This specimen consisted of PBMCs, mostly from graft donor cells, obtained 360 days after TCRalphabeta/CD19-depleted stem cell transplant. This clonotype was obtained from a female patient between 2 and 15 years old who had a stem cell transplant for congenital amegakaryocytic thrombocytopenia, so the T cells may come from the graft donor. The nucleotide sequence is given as TGTGCCAGCAGTTACCAGTCCACAGATACGCAGTATTTT. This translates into CASSYQSTDTQYF.